A selection of T cell receptor beta chains follows, all from one sample in a study of CD8+ T cells in alopecia areata. The protocol was immunoSEQ multiplex PCR, while the TCRdb copy is restricted to in-frame clones and leaves out a portion. The sample has around 100,000 clones, 56% seen once. Sample: CD4+ T cells sorted from blood, taken at week 24, from a patient treated with tofacitinib. These receptors all stem from a human donor with alopecia areata. Each CDR3 is given without its conserved first and last residue. The order of the fields is CDR3 protein, clone size, V gene. A row's size may be missing; if present it is once, few, many or a size class.

ASSLQGNTEAF - TRBV5-1
ATRTSGGASYNEQF once TRBV5-6
AWRGHTEAF - TRBV30
SAPKDRENYGYT - TRBV29-1
AWSVGQGYEQY - TRBV30
SVFPVGRKDTQY few TRBV29-1
ASSRDRGHKQF - TRBV5-1
ASSPSGSRRNEQF - TRBV7-2
SVESGGIFGEKLF - TRBV29-1
ASSLEARRGNLAGYT - TRBV5-6
ASSQVDRAETQY - TRBV4-3
AISDDPETSEEGETQY few TRBV10-3
AWGADQPQH few TRBV30
ASSQGTGPNEKLF - TRBV5-1
ASSFVQGTMETQY - TRBV7-8
ASSLDRGGGYT - TRBV7-2
ASSLGHTDTQY - TRBV5-1
ATSRTLGQGGDTQY - TRBV15
ASSLGAEAF few TRBV27
ASSTSRPTHSSYEQY few TRBV19
ASSLGTSGGMQY few TRBV5-1
ASSRGGSSGPNEKLF - TRBV5-1
AISEDRGGQPQH few TRBV10-3
ASSQDPGQGSGYT - TRBV4-1
AWSGGLAGTQETQY - TRBV30
ASSPGASATGELF few TRBV4-2
ASSNTGWGNEKLF - TRBV5-6
ASSPERETQY few TRBV11-2
ASSLSQGAITNYGYT - TRBV28
ASSFGDRSQPQH few TRBV5-1
ASSTPGGLNNYGYT few TRBV6-6
ASSFGRTGQSGELF - TRBV7-2
ASSLERTVNTEAF - TRBV7-2
SARDYAEAF - TRBV20-1
ASSWGRTGSETQY few TRBV5-5
ASSETGNYGYT - TRBV2
ASSLPASEQY once TRBV7-9
AWSRGSMTREQF few TRBV30
SVEGGYT - TRBV29-1
ASSLAGKLYEQY - TRBV6-5